This T cell receptor beta chain was sequenced for a study of human T cells and chemical hapten exposure. The CDR3 consists of 14 residues. Per the germline V gene, CDR1 is KGHSH and CDR2 is LQKENI. The J segment lost 6 bases and the V segment lost 5 bases, leaving 8 bases of the junction unmatched. MiXCR, applied by TCRdb to the RACE reads, yields one record per CDR3 protein. This table has around 53,000 distinct CDR3 sequences, 9.3% appearing once. This clonotype appeared many times. Specified time point: patch test 1, 2 weeks after DPC sensitization. Treatment meaning: therapeutic diphenylcyclopropenone sensitization with weekly scalp DPC.

The chain recombines TRBV18 with TRBJ1-1; 8 bases are shared with TRBD1. This material consisted of whole blood, taken in connection with sensitization to the hapten diphenylcyclopropenone (DPC). This TCR was sampled from a woman between 50 and 59 years old with alopecia areata. Some clones in this sample may be carry-over from other donors' samples. Here the CDR3 DNA reads TGTGCCAGCTCAACAGGACAGGGCTTATCTGAAGCTTTCTTT. Residues: CASSTGQGLSEAFF.